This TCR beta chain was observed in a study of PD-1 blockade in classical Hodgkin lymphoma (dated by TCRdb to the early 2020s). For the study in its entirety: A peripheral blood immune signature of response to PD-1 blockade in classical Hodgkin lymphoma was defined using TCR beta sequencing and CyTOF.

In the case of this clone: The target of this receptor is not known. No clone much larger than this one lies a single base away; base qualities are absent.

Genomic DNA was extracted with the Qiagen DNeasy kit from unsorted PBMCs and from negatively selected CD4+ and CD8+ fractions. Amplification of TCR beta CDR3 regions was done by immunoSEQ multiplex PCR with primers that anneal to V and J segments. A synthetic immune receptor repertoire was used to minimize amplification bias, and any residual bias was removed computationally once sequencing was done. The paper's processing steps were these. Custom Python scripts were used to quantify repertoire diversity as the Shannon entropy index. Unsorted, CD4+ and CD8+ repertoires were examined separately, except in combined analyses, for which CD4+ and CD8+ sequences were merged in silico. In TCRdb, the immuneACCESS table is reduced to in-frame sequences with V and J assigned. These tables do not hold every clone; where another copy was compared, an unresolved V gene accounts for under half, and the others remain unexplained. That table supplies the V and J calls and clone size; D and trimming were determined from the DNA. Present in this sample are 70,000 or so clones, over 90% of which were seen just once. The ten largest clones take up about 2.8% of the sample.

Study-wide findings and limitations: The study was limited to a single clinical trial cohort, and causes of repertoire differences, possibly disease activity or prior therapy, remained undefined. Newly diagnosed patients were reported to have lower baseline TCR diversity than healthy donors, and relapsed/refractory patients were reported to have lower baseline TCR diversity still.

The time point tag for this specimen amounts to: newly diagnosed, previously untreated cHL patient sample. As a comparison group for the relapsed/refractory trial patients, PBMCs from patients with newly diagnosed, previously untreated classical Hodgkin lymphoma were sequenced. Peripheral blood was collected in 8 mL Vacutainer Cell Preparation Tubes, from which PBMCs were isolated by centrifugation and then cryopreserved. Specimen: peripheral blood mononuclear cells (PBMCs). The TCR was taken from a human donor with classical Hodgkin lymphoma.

The CDR3 region reads CSVVPITDTQYF. Here is the DNA: TGCAGCGTTGTCCCCATCACAGATACGCAGTATTTT. Recombination linked TRBV29-1 to TRBJ2-3, with the D gene not confidently named. Relative to germline, V is 4 bases shorter and J is 2 bases shorter, with 7 bases between their ends. The CDR3 sequence holds 12 residues, the cysteine and phenylalanine included. Just the 36-base CDR3 DNA is kept, in frame starting at base 1. The CDR1 and CDR2 encoded by the germline V gene are SQVTM and ANQGSEA.